Listed below are T cell receptor beta chains from one sample, sequenced in a study of CD8+CD57+ T cells in acquired aplastic anemia. Via MiXCR, TCRdb re-called the reads, giving one row per CDR3 protein. Here the sample spans some 140,000 distinct CDR3 sequences, just over 50% being singletons. The sequenced sample was sorted CD4+, CD8+, or CD8+CD57+ T cells (not recorded which) from PBMCs. These receptors originate from a human donor with aplastic anemia. Each CDR3 is given with its conserved first and last residue. The D gene is left open where the match is weak. Size is omitted from some rows. Given values are once, few, many or a class for expanded clones.

D	V	J	size	CDR3	DNA
-	TRBV24-1	TRBJ2-2	once	CAASDLRAGELFF	TGTGCCGCCAGTGATTTAAGAGCAGGGGAGCTGTTTTTT
-	TRBV20-1	TRBJ1-5	-	CGVTGLGQPQHF	TGCGGTGTGACGGGGCTCGGCCAGCCCCAGCATTTT
-	TRBV24-1	TRBJ2-7	few	CATSDLSGEQYF	TGTGCCACCAGTGATCTGAGCGGCGAGCAGTACTTC
-	TRBV24-1	TRBJ1-2	-	CATSARRQPLPGYTF	TGTGCCACCAGTGCTAGAAGACAGCCGCTGCCTGGCTACACCTTC
TRBD1	TRBV7-2	TRBJ1-2	-	CASSTRDRQDGYTF	TGTGCCAGCAGCACCCGGGACAGGCAGGATGGCTACACCTTC
-	TRBV6-5	TRBJ2-7	many	CASSYVGAPYEQYF	TGTGCCAGCAGTTACGTAGGCGCTCCCTACGAGCAGTACTTC
TRBD2	TRBV20-1	TRBJ2-6	-	CSARDIPRGGRANVLTF	TGCAGTGCTAGAGATATTCCGCGGGGGGGTCGGGCCAACGTCCTGACTTTC
TRBD2	TRBV2	TRBJ2-7	-	CASKLLAEAYEQYF	TGTGCCAGTAAACTTCTAGCGGAGGCCTACGAGCAGTACTTC
TRBD2	TRBV14	TRBJ2-3	once	CASGQLAGGPDTQYF	TGTGCCAGCGGCCAGTTAGCGGGGGGACCAGATACGCAGTATTTT
-	TRBV7-9	TRBJ1-2	many	CASSLDRGGGYDYTF	TGTGCCAGCAGCTTGGATCGGGGTGGAGGGTATGACTACACCTTC
-	TRBV2	TRBJ1-2	few	CASVDFVGANYGYTF	TGTGCCAGCGTAGACTTTGTCGGGGCTAACTATGGCTACACCTTC
TRBD2	TRBV2	TRBJ2-2	-	CASTGRTSAGGELFF	TGTGCCAGCACCGGGAGGACTAGCGCCGGCGGGGAGCTGTTTTTT
-	TRBV7-9	TRBJ2-3	few	CASSLVRRDTQYF	TGTGCCAGCAGCTTAGTCCGCCGTGATACGCAGTATTTT
-	TRBV7-9	TRBJ1-6	-	CASSLSGDSPLHF	TGTGCCAGCAGCTTATCCGGGGATTCACCCCTCCACTTT
TRBD1	TRBV4-1	TRBJ1-6	-	CASSQDGGQGSPLHF	TGCGCCAGCAGCCAAGATGGGGGACAGGGTTCACCCCTCCACTTT
-	TRBV5-6	TRBJ2-1	many	CASTLGRGREKFF	TGTGCCAGCACCCTGGGAAGGGGCCGGGAAAAGTTCTTC
-	TRBV24-1	TRBJ1-4	-	CATSDITSEKLFF	TGTGCCACCAGTGACATTACATCGGAAAAACTGTTTTTT
TRBD1	TRBV7-2	TRBJ1-2	-	CASSLAGQGGFYGYTF	TGTGCCAGCAGCTTAGCAGGACAGGGGGGATTCTATGGCTACACCTTC
-	TRBV7-9	TRBJ1-1	many	CASSLNTEAFF	TGTGCCAGCAGCTTGAACACTGAAGCTTTCTTT
TRBD1	TRBV7-2	TRBJ2-7	-	CASSRTRTGYEQYF	TGTGCCAGCAGCCGAACAAGGACAGGTTACGAGCAGTACTTC
TRBD1	TRBV7-9	TRBJ2-5	many	CASSPRTGDVETQYF	TGTGCCAGCAGCCCTCGGACAGGGGATGTAGAGACCCAGTACTTC
-	TRBV2	TRBJ2-2	-	CASSVTGDTGELFF	TGTGCCAGCAGTGTAACGGGGGACACCGGGGAGCTGTTTTTT
TRBD1	TRBV2	TRBJ1-5	-	CASTKTGMDQPQHF	TGTGCCAGCACTAAGACAGGGATGGATCAGCCCCAGCATTTT
-	TRBV10-3	TRBJ1-2	-	CAISGSLGGVYGYTF	TGTGCCATCAGTGGGAGTTTAGGAGGGGTGTATGGCTACACCTTC
-	TRBV29-1	TRBJ2-3	-	CSVGGGVTDTQYF	TGCAGCGTGGGGGGGGGCGTCACAGATACGCAGTATTTT
-	TRBV2	TRBJ1-1	-	CASSEPPTGNTEAFF	TGTGCCAGCAGTGAGCCCCCTACAGGGAACACTGAAGCTTTCTTT
TRBD1	TRBV18	TRBJ1-2	-	CASSPPQGGNYGYTF	TGTGCCAGCTCACCACCCCAGGGGGGGAACTATGGCTACACCTTC
TRBD1	TRBV7-2	TRBJ1-1	-	CASSQGDSSGEAFF	TGTGCCAGCAGCCAGGGGGACAGTTCAGGTGAAGCTTTCTTT
-	TRBV6-1	TRBJ2-7	many	CASSSPAYEQYF	TGTGCCAGCAGTTCGCCAGCCTACGAGCAGTACTTC
TRBD1	TRBV20-1	TRBJ1-1	many	CSARKGQEITEAFF	TGCAGTGCTAGAAAAGGACAGGAAATCACTGAAGCTTTCTTT
-	TRBV6-1	TRBJ1-2	large	CASSEFWGADGYTF	TGTGCCAGCAGTGAGTTTTGGGGGGCGGATGGCTACACCTTC
-	TRBV7-9	TRBJ1-2	-	CASSLEWAMDYGYTF	TGTGCCAGCAGCTTAGAATGGGCTATGGACTATGGCTACACCTTC
-	TRBV7-3	TRBJ1-5	-	CASSYSGGQPQHF	TGTGCCAGCAGCTATTCGGGGGGGCAGCCCCAGCATTTT
-	TRBV15	TRBJ2-5	-	CATSRDGRGPGGTQYF	TGTGCCACCAGCAGAGATGGCAGGGGTCCGGGTGGGACCCAGTACTTC
-	TRBV7-6	TRBJ1-5	-	CASSLDSSGGSETQHF	TGTGCCAGCAGCTTAGATAGCAGCGGGGGATCAGAGACCCAGCATTTT
TRBD2	TRBV9	TRBJ2-5	-	CASSVGEGETQYF	TGTGCCAGCAGCGTAGGGGAGGGAGAGACCCAGTACTTC
TRBD2	TRBV15	TRBJ2-3	-	CATSRDGGVGTDTQYF	TGTGCCACCAGCCGAGACGGGGGGGTAGGCACAGATACGCAGTATTTT
-	TRBV29-1	TRBJ1-1	-	CSAGRPGDTEAFF	TGCAGCGCCGGCCGTCCAGGGGACACTGAAGCTTTCTTT
-	TRBV19	TRBJ1-1	-	CASSILSTGNTEAFF	TGTGCCAGTAGTATTCTGTCAACGGGGAACACTGAAGCTTTCTTT
-	TRBV29-1	TRBJ2-1	many	CSVQGDISSYNEQFF	TGCAGCGTTCAAGGGGATATAAGCTCCTACAATGAGCAGTTCTTC
TRBD1	TRBV24-1	TRBJ2-3	-	CATSDPQGAGDTQYF	TGTGCCACCAGTGATCCACAGGGGGCAGGGGATACGCAGTATTTT
-	TRBV2	TRBJ2-7	-	CASSEGGSEQYF	TGTGCCAGCAGTGAAGGCGGAAGCGAGCAGTACTTC
TRBD2	TRBV19	TRBJ2-3	once	CASSPTSGANTQYF	TGTGCCAGTAGTCCGACTAGCGGGGCCAATACGCAGTATTTT
TRBD1	TRBV6-2/TRBV6-3	TRBJ2-2	many	CASSYGSGGRPNTGELFF	TGTGCCAGCAGTTACGGGTCAGGGGGCCGTCCGAACACCGGGGAGCTGTTTTTT
-	TRBV5-6	TRBJ2-5	-	CASTTAGSIETQYF	TGTGCCAGCACAACCGCGGGGTCGATAGAGACCCAGTACTTC
TRBD2	TRBV24-1	TRBJ2-5	-	CATSDFGGEETQYF	TGTGCCACCAGTGATTTCGGGGGGGAAGAGACCCAGTACTTC
-	TRBV10-3	TRBJ1-3	few	CAISWSSGNTIYF	TGTGCCATCTCTTGGAGTTCTGGAAACACCATATATTTT
TRBD2	TRBV27	TRBJ2-1	few	CASSRGGRAYNEQFF	TGTGCCAGCAGCCGGGGAGGGAGGGCCTACAATGAGCAGTTCTTC
-	TRBV9	TRBJ2-6	many	CASSVGGSGANVLTF	TGTGCCAGCAGCGTAGGCGGCTCTGGGGCCAACGTCCTGACTTTC
-	TRBV11-2	TRBJ1-2	many	CASSTHRNFYGYTF	TGTGCCAGCAGTACCCACAGGAATTTCTATGGCTACACCTTC
-	TRBV16	TRBJ2-7	few	CASTRSGGATYEQYF	TGTGCCAGCACCCGCTCTGGCGGGGCCACCTACGAGCAGTACTTC
-	TRBV6-1	TRBJ1-2	many	CASSEGDNYGYTF	TGTGCCAGCAGTGAGGGGGACAACTATGGCTACACCTTC
TRBD1	TRBV7-3	TRBJ1-6	-	CASGDRNNSPLHF	TGTGCCAGCGGGGACAGAAATAATTCACCCCTCCACTTT
TRBD2	TRBV4-3	TRBJ2-5	many	CASSQDTAGGPGETQYF	TGCGCCAGCAGCCAAGATACAGCGGGGGGGCCAGGAGAGACCCAGTACTTC
-	TRBV19	TRBJ2-1	many	CASSMGPNEQFF	TGTGCCAGTAGTATGGGGCCTAATGAGCAGTTCTTC
TRBD2	TRBV6-1	TRBJ2-7	-	CASSPRLAGVNEQYF	TGTGCCAGCAGCCCCCGACTAGCGGGAGTAAACGAGCAGTACTTC
TRBD1	TRBV20-1	TRBJ1-1	-	CSARRQGMNTEAFF	TGCAGTGCTAGAAGACAGGGGATGAACACTGAAGCTTTCTTT